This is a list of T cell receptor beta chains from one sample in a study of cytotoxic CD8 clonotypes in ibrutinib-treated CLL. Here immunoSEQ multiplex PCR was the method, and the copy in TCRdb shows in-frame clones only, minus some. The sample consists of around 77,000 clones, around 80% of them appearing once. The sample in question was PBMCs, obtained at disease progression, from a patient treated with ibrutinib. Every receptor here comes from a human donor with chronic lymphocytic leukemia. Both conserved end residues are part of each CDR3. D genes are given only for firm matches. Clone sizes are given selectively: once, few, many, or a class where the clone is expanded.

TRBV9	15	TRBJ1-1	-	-	TGTGCCAGCAGCGTAGTTGGAGGGCCGAACACTGAAGCTTTCTTT	CASSVVGGPNTEAFF
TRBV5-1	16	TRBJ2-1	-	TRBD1	TGCGCCAGCAGCTTGGCCCTAAGGACAGGGGTGGATGAGCAGTTCTTC	CASSLALRTGVDEQFF
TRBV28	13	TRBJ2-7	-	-	TGTGCCAGCAGTTTAACGTCCTCCTACGAGCAGTACTTC	CASSLTSSYEQYF
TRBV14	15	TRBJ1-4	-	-	TGTGCCAGCAGAAACAGGTTACCAACTAATGAAAAACTGTTTTTT	CASRNRLPTNEKLFF
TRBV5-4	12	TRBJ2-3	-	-	TGTGCCAGCAGCCCTTCGGAAGATACGCAGTATTTT	CASSPSEDTQYF
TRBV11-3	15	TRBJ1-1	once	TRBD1	TGTGCCAGCAGCGCGGGTGACAGGGGTCAAACTGAAGCTTTCTTT	CASSAGDRGQTEAFF
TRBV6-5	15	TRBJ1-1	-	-	TGTGCCAGCACATTCGGCGGCCGGATGAACACTGAAGCTTTCTTT	CASTFGGRMNTEAFF
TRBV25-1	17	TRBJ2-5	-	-	TGTGCCAGCAGTGAATTTGGCAGGGGCGGGTACTTAGAGACCCAGTACTTC	CASSEFGRGGYLETQYF
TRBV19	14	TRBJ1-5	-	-	TGTGCCAGTAGTAGGGGGAATAGCAATCAGCCCCAGCATTTT	CASSRGNSNQPQHF
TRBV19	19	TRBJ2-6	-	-	TGTGCCAGTAGTATAGATCGAGCAGGTCCCACTTCTGGGGCCAACGTCCTGACTTTC	CASSIDRAGPTSGANVLTF
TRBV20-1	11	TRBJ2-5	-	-	TGCAGTGCTAGACTGAGGGAGACCCAGTACTTC	CSARLRETQYF
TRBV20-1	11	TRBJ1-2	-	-	TGCAGTGCTGCGGACAACTATGGCTACACCTTC	CSAADNYGYTF
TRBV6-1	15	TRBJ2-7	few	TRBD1	TGTGCCAGCAGGGCAACCGGGACAGGGTTGTACGAGCAGTACTTC	CASRATGTGLYEQYF
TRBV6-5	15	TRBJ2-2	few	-	TGTGCCAGCAGTTACGGGGGACCGAACACCGGGGAGCTGTTTTTT	CASSYGGPNTGELFF
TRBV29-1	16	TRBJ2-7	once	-	TGCAGCGTTTTTGCGGCCTCAGGGTTACGGGGCTACGAGCAGTACTTC	CSVFAASGLRGYEQYF
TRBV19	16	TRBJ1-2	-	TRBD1	TGTGCCAGTAGTATCGACGCACGGGACAGGGGAACTGGCTACACCTTC	CASSIDARDRGTGYTF
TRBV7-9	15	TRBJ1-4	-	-	TGTGCCAGCAGCCCCCGCCGGGAGGGGAATGAAAAACTGTTTTTT	CASSPRREGNEKLFF
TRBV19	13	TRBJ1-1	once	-	TGTGCCAGTAGAGGGGGGTTGAACACTGAAGCTTTCTTT	CASRGGLNTEAFF
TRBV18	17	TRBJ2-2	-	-	TGTGCCAGCTCACCACCGTTCGGGACAACGAACACCGGGGAGCTGTTTTTT	CASSPPFGTTNTGELFF
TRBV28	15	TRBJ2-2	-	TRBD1	TGTGCCAGCAGGACAGGGGGTGGGGACACCGGGGAGCTGTTTTTT	CASRTGGGDTGELFF
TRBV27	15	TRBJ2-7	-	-	TGTGCCAGCAGTGCCCCCGACTCAGCCTCCTACGAGCAGTACTTC	CASSAPDSASYEQYF
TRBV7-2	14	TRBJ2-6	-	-	TGTGCCAGCAGCAAGAGACCCGGAGCCAACGTCCTGACTTTC	CASSKRPGANVLTF
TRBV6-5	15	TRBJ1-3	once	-	TGTGCCAGCAGAATCGGGACCCTCTCTGGAAACACCATATATTTT	CASRIGTLSGNTIYF
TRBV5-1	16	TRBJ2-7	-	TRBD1	TGCGCCAGCACCCGCGATGGGGGACAGTCGTCCTACGAGCAGTACTTC	CASTRDGGQSSYEQYF
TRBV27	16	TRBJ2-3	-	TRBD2	TGTGCCAGCAGTGCGAGACTAGCGGAAAGCACAGATACGCAGTATTTT	CASSARLAESTDTQYF
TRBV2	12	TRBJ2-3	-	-	TGTGCCAGCATTGGGGACACAGATACGCAGTATTTT	CASIGDTDTQYF
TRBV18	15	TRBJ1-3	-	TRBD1	TGTGCCAGCTCATCGGGACAGGTCTCTGGAAACACCATATATTTT	CASSSGQVSGNTIYF
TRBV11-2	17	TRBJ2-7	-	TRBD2	TGTGCCAGCAGCAGCGGGACTAGCGGGAGGCGGTTATTCGAGCAGTACTTC	CASSSGTSGRRLFEQYF
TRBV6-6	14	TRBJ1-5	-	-	TGTGCCAGCAGTTACACAGGGCGGGCTCAGCCCCAGCATTTT	CASSYTGRAQPQHF
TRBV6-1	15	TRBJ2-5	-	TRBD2	TGTGCCAGCACCCCGATGGGGGAGGGCAAGCAGACCCAGTACTTC	CASTPMGEGKQTQYF
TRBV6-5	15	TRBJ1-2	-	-	TGTGCCAGCAGTTACTCCGGTTTAGCTAACTATGGCTACACCTTC	CASSYSGLANYGYTF
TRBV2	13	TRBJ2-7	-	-	TGTGCCAGCAGTAAGACTAGCTCCTACGAGCAGTACTTC	CASSKTSSYEQYF
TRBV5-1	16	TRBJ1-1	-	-	TGCGCCAGCAGCTTGCGCCCCAGGGGAGGGGACACTGAAGCTTTCTTT	CASSLRPRGGDTEAFF
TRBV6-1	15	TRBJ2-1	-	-	TGTGCCAGCAGTGGGGACACGAGCTCCTACAATGAGCAGTTCTTC	CASSGDTSSYNEQFF
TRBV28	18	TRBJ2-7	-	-	TGTGCCAGCAGTTCAGGAGGGGGAGGGACAGGCAGCTCCTACGAGCAGTACTTC	CASSSGGGGTGSSYEQYF
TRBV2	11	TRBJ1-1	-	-	TGCTCCACCGGGTGGCCGGATGAAGCTTTCTTT	CSTGWPDEAFF
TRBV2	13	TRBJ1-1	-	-	TGTGCCAGCATAGGCTGGGCGAACACTGAAGCTTTCTTT	CASIGWANTEAFF
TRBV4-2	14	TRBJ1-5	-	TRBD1	TGTGCCAGCAGCCCACAGGGGCCAGATCAGCCCCAGCATTTT	CASSPQGPDQPQHF
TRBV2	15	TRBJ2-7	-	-	TGTGCCAGCAGCAAACAGGGAAGGGGCCCCTACGAGCAGTACTTC	CASSKQGRGPYEQYF
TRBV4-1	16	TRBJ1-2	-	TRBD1	TGCGCCAGCAGCCAAGATCCCACAGGGGGGGGCTATGGCTACACCTTC	CASSQDPTGGGYGYTF
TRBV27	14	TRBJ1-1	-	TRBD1	TGTGCCAGCAGTTGGCTACAGGGGGGAGCTGAAGCTTTCTTT	CASSWLQGGAEAFF
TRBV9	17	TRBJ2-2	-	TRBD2	TGTGCCAGCAGCCTCAGCTCGGGACTAGCGTACACCGGGGAGCTGTTTTTT	CASSLSSGLAYTGELFF
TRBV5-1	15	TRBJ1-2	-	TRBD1	TGCGCCACCGGGCCGGGACAGATGGTCAACTATGGCTACACCTTC	CATGPGQMVNYGYTF
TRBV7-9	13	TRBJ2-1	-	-	TGTGCCAGCAGCTTTTGGATCGGGCTTGGTCAGTTCTTC	CASSFWIGLGQFF
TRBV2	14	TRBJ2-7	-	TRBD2	TGTGCCAGCGACGCTAGCGGGGTTCCCTACGAGCAGTACTTC	CASDASGVPYEQYF
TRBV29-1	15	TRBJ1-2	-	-	TGCAGCGTTGACGGAGGCGGCGGGGCCGGCTATGGCTACACCTTC	CSVDGGGGAGYGYTF
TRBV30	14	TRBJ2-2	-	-	TGTGCCTGGGGCGGCCTCACGAACACCGGGGAGCTGTTTTTT	CAWGGLTNTGELFF
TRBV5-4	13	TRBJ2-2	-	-	TGTGCCAGCAGCTTGTGGGGGGCCGGGGAGCTGTTTTTT	CASSLWGAGELFF
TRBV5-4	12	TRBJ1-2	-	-	TGTGCCAGCAGCGCCCAGGTGCCTGGCTACACCTTC	CASSAQVPGYTF
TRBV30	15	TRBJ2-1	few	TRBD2	TGTGCCTGGAGTGTACTAGCGGGAGGGGGGGATGAGCAGTTCTTC	CAWSVLAGGGDEQFF
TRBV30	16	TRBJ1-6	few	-	TGTGCCTGGAGTGTCTGGGCAAGCTCCTATAATTCACCCCTCCACTTT	CAWSVWASSYNSPLHF
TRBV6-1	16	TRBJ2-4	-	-	TGTGCCAGCAGTGACTACCCCGGGTTCTCCGAAAACATTCAGTACTTC	CASSDYPGFSENIQYF
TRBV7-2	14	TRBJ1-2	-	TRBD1	TGTGCCAGCAGCTTAGTTCAGGGGGCGGGTGGCTACACCTTC	CASSLVQGAGGYTF
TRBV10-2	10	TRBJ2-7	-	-	TGCGCCAGCGGAAGGCCTAGACGGTACTTC	CASGRPRRYF
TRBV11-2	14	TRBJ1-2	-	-	TGTGCCAGCAGCTGGTCCACTGGTGACTATGGCTACACCTTC	CASSWSTGDYGYTF